A single sample is the source of the 18 T cell receptor beta chains below, sequenced in a study of human T cells and chemical hapten exposure. Time point denoted: pre-sensitization, week 0. Described treatment: therapeutic diphenylcyclopropenone sensitization with weekly scalp DPC. TCRdb itself ran the RACE reads through MiXCR, one entry per CDR3 protein. The sample contains about 89,000 distinct CDR3 sequences, 10% to 12% of which appear only once. Sequenced here: whole blood, sampled in connection with sensitization to the hapten diphenylcyclopropenone (DPC). The receptors were gathered from an older woman with alopecia areata. Some clones in this sample may be carry-over from other donors' samples.

This clonotype has only a few counts. The chain links TRBV28 to TRBJ2-7; D perhaps matches TRBD2 (5 bases). The CDR3 totals 16 residues. V lost 10 bases and J lost 0, with 22 bases in between. CDR1 is MDHEN, CDR2 SYDVKM, per germline. In DNA form, the CDR3 reads TGTGCCACAACTAACTCCCCGGGGAGTTACTCCTACGAGCAGTACTTC. It yields the protein CATTNSPGSYSYEQYF.

The V and J genes are TRBV2 and TRBJ1-1; 7 bases fit TRBD1. V lost 4 bases, J lost 5 bases, and 7 bases stayed unmatched. CDR3 length: 14 amino acids. CDR1 is SNHLY, CDR2 FYNNEI, per germline. The CDR3, as DNA: TGTGCCAGCAGTGTGACAGGGAAAAATACTGAAGCTTTCTTT. Its protein is CASSVTGKNTEAFF.

This clonotype was counted ten times or more. This chain links TRBV2 with TRBJ1-2; the match to TRBD1 covers 9 bases. In germline, CDR1 is SNHLY, CDR2 FYNNEI. V lost 7 bases to trimming and J lost 4 bases; unmatched junction nucleotides: 4. CDR3 size: 13 residues. The CDR3 DNA follows: TGTGCCAGCAATAGGGACAGGGCCTATGGCTACACCTTC. This codes for CASNRDRAYGYTF.

This clonotype was observed a handful of times. The chain recombines TRBV5-1 with TRBJ2-2, with no clear D. V was shortened by 4 bases and J by 2 bases, with 9 bases between the two germline ends. The CDR3 has 14 residues. Germline CDR1 reads SGHRS; CDR2 reads YFSETQ. CDR3 in amino acids: CASSLLANTGELFF. The CDR3 region has the DNA TGCGCCAGCAGCCTCCTTGCAAACACCGGGGAGCTGTTTTTT.

V usage is TRBV6-1 and J usage is TRBJ2-7; D unresolved. Germline CDR1 and CDR2: MNHNS and SASEGT. This CDR3 is built from 11 residues. Trimming took off 4 bases at V and 7 bases at J, with 8 bases between the two ends. CDR3 coding DNA: TGTGCCAGCAGTGGAATCTTAGAGCAGTACTTC. Translated, it gives CASSGILEQYF.

The rearrangement joins TRBV9 to TRBJ1-2, with D possibly TRBD1 on 6 matching bases. V was clipped by 3 bases and J by 2 bases, with 14 bases between them. CDR1 and CDR2 from the germline V gene are SGDLS and YYNGEE. CDR3 length: 15 amino acids. This CDR3 is CASSEGGLANYGYTF. The DNA for the CDR3 is TGTGCCAGCAGCGAGGGGGGACTGGCGAACTATGGCTACACCTTC.

This clonotype appeared a few times. This chain uses TRBV6-1 with TRBJ2-7; a possible D gene is TRBD2 (6 bases). The CDR3 length is 12 residues. V was pared by 7 bases and J by 6 bases, with 13 bases between. Per the germline V gene, CDR1 is MNHNS and CDR2 is SASEGT. In DNA form, the CDR3 reads TGTGCCAGCATGGGACTGCTCTCCGAGCAGTACTTC. This sequence encodes CASMGLLSEQYF.

This clonotype was found many times. This chain links TRBV29-1 with TRBJ1-5; TRBD1 is a possible D gene (6 bases). The CDR3 runs 14 residues. Germline V gene data show CDR1 as SQVTM and CDR2 as ANQGSEA. V was trimmed by 7 bases and J by 0 bases, leaving 13 bases between them. DNA for the CDR3: TGCAGCGCCCTGACAGGATATAGCAATCAGCCCCAGCATTTT. This encodes CSALTGYSNQPQHF.

CDR3 in DNA: TGTGCCAGCAGTTTAGTGTCAGGGGGCGACTATGGCTACACCTTC. Its translation: CASSLVSGGDYGYTF. J is TRBJ1-2 and V is TRBV12-3 or TRBV12-4; TRBD1 aligns across 8 bases. The length of the CDR3 is 15 residues. Losses at the gene ends were 1 base for V and 3 bases for J; bases not matched to a gene: 4.

The chain employs TRBV3-1 and TRBJ2-5, with 7 nucleotides matching TRBD2. Germline CDR1 is LGHDT and CDR2 is YNNKEL (reference sequence). V lost 8 bases to trimming and J lost 2 bases; unmatched junction nucleotides: 5. This CDR3 contains 13 residues. The CDR3 DNA reads TGTGCCAGCGGCGGGGGAAATCAAGAGACCCAGTACTTC. It specifies CASGGGNQETQYF.

This clonotype was detected ten times or more. The rearrangement links TRBV27 to TRBJ2-7; D gene uncertain. Trimming removed 6 bases at V and 2 bases at J, with 17 bases between. The V gene's germline CDR1 is MNHEY and CDR2 SMNVEV (reference sequence). The CDR3 contains 15 residues. The CDR3 reads CASRRFLGIAYEQYF. The DNA for the CDR3 is TGTGCCAGCAGACGATTTTTGGGGATCGCCTACGAGCAGTACTTC.

This clonotype was seen at least ten times. The chain is built from TRBV4-1 and TRBJ1-5, with D perhaps TRBD1 (5 bases). The V and J ends lost 2 bases and 2 bases respectively, with 10 bases between them. Germline assignment: CDR1 MGHRA and CDR2 YSYEKL. The CDR3 consists of 15 residues. CDR3 region: CASSQRLGGNQPQHF. In DNA, the CDR3 is TGCGCCAGCAGCCAAAGGCTAGGGGGCAATCAGCCCCAGCATTTT.

Only a few counts were recorded for this clonotype. The chain recombines TRBV5-1 with TRBJ1-1, with a weak D call TRBD1 (5 bases). Germline CDR1 reads SGHRS; CDR2 reads YFSETQ. The CDR3 runs 12 residues. Trimming stripped 0 bases from V and 7 bases from J, with 7 bases between. The CDR3 spells CASSLAGGEAFF. Here the CDR3 DNA reads TGCGCCAGCAGCTTGGCGGGGGGTGAAGCTTTCTTT.

This clonotype was observed a few times. This chain links TRBV7-2 with TRBJ1-2, with TRBD1 identical over 7 bases. Germline CDR1 SGHTA, CDR2 FQGNSA. CDR3 length equals 13 residues. Trimming removed 5 bases from V and 7 bases from J; junction bases left unmatched: 7. CDR3 region: CASSQLTGSGYTF. CDR3 nucleotide sequence: TGTGCCAGCAGCCAGCTGACAGGGTCTGGCTACACCTTC.

This rearrangement joins TRBV2 to TRBJ2-3; D not certain. Trimming took 7 bases from V and 2 from J, leaving 10 bases between them. This CDR3 region has 13 residues. Looked up from germline, CDR1 is SNHLY and CDR2 is FYNNEI. The CDR3, as DNA: TGTGCCAGCATCCTTACCCCCACAGATACGCAGTATTTT. Translating it yields CASILTPTDTQYF.

At least ten counts were recorded for this clonotype. V gene TRBV4-1 combines with J gene TRBJ2-2; D ambiguous. Deletions cut 4 bases from V and 5 bases from J, with 8 bases between. Germline lookup yields CDR1 MGHRA and CDR2 YSYEKL. CDR3 length equals 13 residues. DNA of the CDR3: TGCGCCAGCAGCCCAAGTTCTACCGGGGAGCTGTTTTTT. This codes for CASSPSSTGELFF.

The rearrangement joins TRBV9 to TRBJ2-6, with 7 bases identical to TRBD1. The CDR3 extends over 19 amino acids. V gave up 4 bases and J gave up 0 bases; unmatched junction bases: 13. Germline assignment: CDR1 SGDLS and CDR2 YYNGEE. This CDR3 reads CASSSGPGTALSGANVLTF. The CDR3, as DNA: TGTGCCAGCAGCTCCGGGCCTGGGACAGCCCTCTCTGGGGCCAACGTCCTGACTTTC. Full variable domain (outside the CDR3, taken from reference TRBV9 and TRBJ2-6): DSGVTQTPKHLITATGQRVTLRCSPRSGDLSVYWYQQSLDQGLQFLIQYYNGEERAKGNILERFSAQQFPDLHSELNLSSLELGDSALYFCASSSGPGTALSGANVLTFGAGSRLTVL.

This clonotype was counted at least ten times. V gene TRBV20-1 combines with J gene TRBJ2-5; 9 bases line up with TRBD2. The trim removed 0 bases at V and 1 base at J, leaving 9 bases unmatched. The CDR3 loop spans 17 amino acids. The germline V gene has CDR1 DFQATT and CDR2 SNEGSKA (reference sequence). The DNA for the CDR3 is TGCAGTGCTAGAGATTTGATTCGGACTAGCGCCCAAGAGACCCAGTACTTC. This encodes CSARDLIRTSAQETQYF.